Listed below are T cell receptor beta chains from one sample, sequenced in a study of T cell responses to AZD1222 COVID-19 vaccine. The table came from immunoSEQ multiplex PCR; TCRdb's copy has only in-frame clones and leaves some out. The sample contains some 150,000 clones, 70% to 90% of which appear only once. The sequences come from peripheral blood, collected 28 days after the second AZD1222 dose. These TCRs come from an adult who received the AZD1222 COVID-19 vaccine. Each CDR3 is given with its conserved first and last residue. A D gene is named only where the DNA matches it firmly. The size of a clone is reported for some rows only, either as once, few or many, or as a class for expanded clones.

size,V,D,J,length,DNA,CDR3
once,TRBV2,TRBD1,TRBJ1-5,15,TGTGCCAGCAAGATGGACAGGGCGGGCAATCAGCCCCAGCATTTT,CASKMDRAGNQPQHF
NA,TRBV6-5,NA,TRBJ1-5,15,TGTGCCACCAGCCAGACTGATGAAACTTATCAGCCCCAGCATTTT,CATSQTDETYQPQHF
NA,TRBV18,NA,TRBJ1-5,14,TGTGCCAGCTCACTGGACCATAGCAATCAGCCCCAGCATTTT,CASSLDHSNQPQHF
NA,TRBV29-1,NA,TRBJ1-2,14,TGCAGCGTTGCGCAGGCCCAAACCCACTATGGCTACACCTTC,CSVAQAQTHYGYTF
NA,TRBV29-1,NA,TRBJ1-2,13,TGCAGCGTTCCCCCCCAGTTAGTAGGTGGCTACACCTTC,CSVPPQLVGGYTF
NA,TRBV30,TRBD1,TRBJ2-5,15,TGTGCCTGGAGTGTACTTCAGGGGGCCAGAGAGACCCAGTACTTC,CAWSVLQGARETQYF
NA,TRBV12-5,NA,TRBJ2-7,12,TGTGCTAGTGGTTTCGAGGCCGAAAAGCAGTACTTC,CASGFEAEKQYF
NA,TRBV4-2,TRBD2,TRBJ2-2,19,TGTGCCAGCAGCCGCGAGCTAGCGGGGGGGAGTGCTAACACCGGGGAGCTGTTTTTT,CASSRELAGGSANTGELFF
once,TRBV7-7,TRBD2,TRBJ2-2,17,TGTGCCAGCAGCCCCACGAATGCGGGGGGGAACACCGGGGAGCTGTTTTTT,CASSPTNAGGNTGELFF
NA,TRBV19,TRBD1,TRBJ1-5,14,TGTGCCAGTAGTAGAGGGGGCGACAATCAGCCCCAGCATTTT,CASSRGGDNQPQHF